The source of this T cell receptor (beta chain) is a study of T cell repertoires in cytomegalovirus infection. Points on this clonotype: Its specificity is unknown.

Looked up from germline, CDR1 is SEHNR and CDR2 is FQNEAQ (reference sequence). The CDR3 contains 16 residues. V lost 5 bases to trimming and J lost 3 bases; unmatched junction nucleotides: 8. TCRdb analysed the reads with MiXCR anew, one entry per CDR3 protein. The data show some 350,000 distinct CDR3 sequences, 25% to 35% seen once. The sequence was collected from a human donor in good health (CMV status not recorded). Some clones in this sample may be carry-over from other donors' samples. This sequence joins TRBV7-9 and TRBJ1-1; TRBD1 aligns across 11 bases. Sequencing was performed on cultured PBMCs, taken from culture after CMV antigen stimulation. DNA for the CDR3: TGTGCCAGCAGCCCTTGGGGGACAGGGGGACACACTGAAGCTTTCTTT. This codes for CASSPWGTGGHTEAFF.